This entry lists 2 T cell receptor beta chains sequenced from one sample in a study of blood T cell repertoires in COVID-19. This table comes from immunoSEQ multiplex PCR, and its TCRdb copy is limited to in-frame clones, with some not included. The sample records over 30,000 clones, 85% to 90% being singletons. The sample comprised peripheral blood. Every receptor here comes from a man aged 65-85 years with active COVID-19.

The V and J genes are TRBV3-1 (or the pseudogene TRBV3-2) and TRBJ2-2; possible D gene TRBD2, 5 bases. The germline V and J ends were trimmed by 5 bases and 7 bases, with 14 bases remaining between them. Germline V gene sequence: CDR1 LGHDT, CDR2 YNNKEL (reference sequence). The CDR3 is made up of 14 amino acids. For the CDR3, the DNA is TGTGCCAGCAGCAAACGGGGAACGGACGGGGAGCTGTTTTTT. This encodes CASSKRGTDGELFF.

This clone has just one count. This rearrangement joins TRBV21-1 to TRBJ1-1. TRBV21-1 is classified as a pseudogene. The CDR3 length is 14 residues. The CDR3: CASSNGGTPTEAFF. DNA of the CDR3: TGTGCCAGCAGCAACGGAGGGACCCCCACTGAAGCTTTCTTT.